The 14 T cell receptor beta chains presented below share a single source sample, sequenced in a study of blood T cell repertoires in COVID-19. Sequencing was performed with immunoSEQ multiplex PCR; in TCRdb, only in-frame clones are kept and a portion is missing. The table has a few hundred thousand clones, 81% seen once. The source material was PBMCs or T cells enriched from blood (not recorded which). These receptors were taken from a man in his forties or fifties who had recovered from COVID-19.

The genes are TRBV3-1 (or the pseudogene TRBV3-2) and TRBJ2-3, with 7 bases matching TRBD2. The CDR3 covers 14 residues. Trimming took 5 bases from V and 3 from J; bases not matched to a gene: 5. Germline assignment: CDR1 LGHDT and CDR2 YNNKEL (reference sequence). The CDR3 is CASSGTSETDTQYF. The CDR3 DNA sequence: TGTGCCAGCAGCGGCACTAGCGAAACAGATACGCAGTATTTT.

The chain employs TRBV7-9 and TRBJ1-2; a weak D match, TRBD1 (6 bases). The length of the CDR3 is 14 residues. CDR1 and CDR2 from the germline V gene are SEHNR and FQNEAQ (reference sequence). Trimming took 5 bases from V and 6 from J, leaving 16 bases between them. The CDR3, as DNA: TGTGCCAGCAGCCTACAGGGCCCTAAGGATGGCTACACCTTC. The encoded protein is CASSLQGPKDGYTF. Looking up the rest from reference TRBV7-9 and TRBJ1-2 gives the full variable domain: DTGVSQNPRHKITKRGQNVTFRCDPISEHNRLYWYRQTLGQGPEFLTYFQNEAQLEKSRLLSDRFSAERPKGSFSTLEIQRTEQGDSAMYLCASSLQGPKDGYTFGSGTRLTVV.

CDR3 region: CASSGYPGITGELFF. The CDR3 bases are TGTGCCAGCAGTGGTTACCCGGGAATCACCGGGGAGCTGTTTTTT. The V gene is TRBV2, the J gene TRBJ2-2; perhaps TRBD2 as D (5 bases). With 4 bases removed from V and 4 bases from J, the gap between germline ends came to 13 bases. CDR1 and CDR2 from the germline V gene are SNHLY and FYNNEI. The CDR3 loop spans 15 amino acids.

V and J are TRBV25-1 and TRBJ1-2; TRBD1 matches 9 bases. Germline values: CDR1 MGHDK, CDR2 SYGVNS. The CDR3 extends over 14 amino acids. V trimming: 8 bases; J trimming: 2 bases; junction bases outside the gene matches: 6. CDR3 region: CASDRQGENYGYTF. For the CDR3, the DNA is TGTGCCAGCGACCGACAGGGGGAGAACTATGGCTACACCTTC.

This clone was counted a few times. The chain recombines TRBV23-1 with TRBJ2-5; 8 bases line up with TRBD1. TRBV23-1 is an ORF for which the function is uncertain. V trimming: 3 bases; J trimming: 3 bases; junction bases outside the gene matches: 27. The CDR3 is made up of 22 amino acids. CDR3 coding DNA: TGCGCCAGCAGTCATCGGCAGGGGGCTATTTCGGCCACTCGAGGAACCAAAGAGACCCAGTACTTC. This translates into CASSHRQGAISATRGTKETQYF.

V usage is TRBV18 and J usage is TRBJ2-1, with 10 positions matching TRBD1. The J segment lost 14 bases and the V segment lost 3 bases, leaving 4 bases of the junction unmatched. CDR3 length: 12 residues. CDR1 KGHSH and CDR2 LQKENI come from the germline V gene. CDR3 in DNA: TGTGCCAGCTCACCTGGGACAGGGGACGAGTTCTTC. Its translation: CASSPGTGDEFF. Filled out from reference TRBV18 and TRBJ2-1, the complete variable domain reads NAGVMQNPRHLVRRRGQEARLRCSPMKGHSHVYWYRQLPEEGLKFMVYLQKENIIDESGMPKERFSAEFPKEGPSILRIQQVVRGDSAAYFCASSPGTGDEFFGPGTRLTVL.

The chain links TRBV19 to TRBJ1-2; D might be TRBD1 (6 bases). The V gene lost 5 bases and the J gene lost 5 bases, with 21 bases spanning the gap. The CDR3 covers 16 residues. CDR1 LNHDA and CDR2 SQIVND come from the germline V gene (reference sequence). CDR3 loop: CASSGARTAPGYGYTF. CDR3 bases: TGTGCCAGTAGTGGCGCGAGGACAGCCCCTGGGTATGGCTACACCTTC.

Comment on this clone: A much larger clone lies a single base off, so this may be a read error. This sequence joins TRBV2 and TRBJ1-4; D may be TRBD1 (6 bases). V lost 4 bases and J 13 bases, leaving 25 bases between the germline ends. Germline loops: CDR1 SNHLY, CDR2 FYNNEI. This CDR3 has 16 residues. Written as DNA, the CDR3 is TGTGCCAGCAGTGGATCGGGGCAGGGGAGACCTGGAGGACTGTTTTTT. It is translated as CASSGSGQGRPGGLFF.

The table lists this clone with a few counts. This chain uses TRBV6-5 with TRBJ1-5; 7 bases are a match to TRBD1. This CDR3 is built from 14 residues. The V gene end was trimmed by 1 base and the J gene end by 5 bases; junction bases not matched to a gene: 2. Germline loops: CDR1 MNHEY, CDR2 SVGAGI. CDR3 region: CASSYWQGDQPQHF. The DNA for the CDR3 is TGTGCCAGCAGTTACTGGCAGGGGGATCAGCCCCAGCATTTT.

Only a few counts were recorded for this clone. The chain joins TRBV24-1 to TRBJ1-3; D is uncertain. This CDR3 comprises 13 residues. CDR1 is KGHDR, CDR2 SFDVKD, per germline. Deletions cut 0 bases from V and 4 bases from J, with 3 bases between. The CDR3 DNA is TGTGCCACCAGTGATTTGCGGGGAAACACCATATATTTT. This translates into CATSDLRGNTIYF.

J is TRBJ1-5 and V is TRBV29-1; 9 bases line up with TRBD1. CDR1 is SQVTM and CDR2 is ANQGSEA in the germline V gene. The CDR3 is 14 amino acids. V lost 7 bases, J lost 1 base, and 5 bases stayed unmatched. Written as DNA, the CDR3 is TGCAGCGCCCGACAGGGGGGAAGCAATCAGCCCCAGCATTTT. Protein sequence: CSARQGGSNQPQHF.

A note on this clone: A read error may explain this, as a much larger clone is one base away. The genes are TRBV3-1 (or the pseudogene TRBV3-2) and TRBJ1-1; TRBD1 aligns across 7 bases. Germline CDR1 is LGHDT and CDR2 is YNNKEL (reference sequence). The V gene end was trimmed by 7 bases and the J gene end by 0 bases; junction bases not matched to a gene: 2. The CDR3 runs to 13 residues. CDR3 nucleotides: TGTGCCAGCAAGGGACAGATGAACACTGAAGCTTTCTTT. Amino acids: CASKGQMNTEAFF.

This clone was observed many times. V is TRBV5-6 and J is TRBJ2-7; 9 nucleotides line up with TRBD1. The J segment lost 2 bases and the V segment lost 3 bases, leaving 15 bases of the junction unmatched. This CDR3 comprises 18 residues. Germline values: CDR1 SGHDT, CDR2 YYEEEE. CDR3 DNA sequence: TGTGCCAGCAGCTCCGGGACAGGGTTCGAAATCTCCCCCTACGAGCAGTACTTC. Translated, it gives CASSSGTGFEISPYEQYF.

The CDR3 here is CASSEADSDTEAFF. The CDR3 coding sequence is TGTGCCAGCAGTGAAGCCGACAGCGACACTGAAGCTTTCTTT. The rearrangement joins TRBV6-1 to TRBJ1-1; D is possibly TRBD1 (5 bases). Germline CDR1 and CDR2: MNHNS and SASEGT. Trimming cost V 0 bases and J 3 bases, with 8 bases left between them. The CDR3 covers 14 residues.